This T cell receptor (beta chain) was observed in a study of regulatory T cells in long-lasting Graves disease (dated by TCRdb to the early 2020s). For context, the study as a whole: In the newly diagnosed Graves' disease group, patients had been taking antithyroid drugs for less than 3 months. A total of roughly 35 samples were covered by TCR sequencing, comprising around 13 persistent and about 20 newly diagnosed Graves' disease patients. The study was conducted in China and was registered as a clinical trial. Peripheral blood TCR sequencing and RNA sequencing compared persistent Graves' disease patients with newly diagnosed Graves' disease patients.

Overall study results and their limits: Patients with persistent disease shared more public clonotypes (about 2,700) than newly diagnosed patients did (966). Sequencing and analysis were limited to the TCR beta chain. As a limitation, the authors acknowledged that the small sample size may reduce accuracy. Lower TCR Shannon entropy and fewer highly expanded clones were observed in persistent Graves' disease patients than in newly diagnosed patients, which suggested clonal expansion. Peripheral blood alone was examined, since thyroid tissue, which constituted the primary lesion, could not be accessed. Preferential use of TRBV28, TRBJ1-2 and TRBJ2-5 was observed in persistent disease, whereas TRBV20-1 and TRBJ2-1 were favored in newly diagnosed disease.

Library creation used multiplex PCR. Instrument used: Illumina HiSeq 4000. iRepertoire HTBI primers and Arm-PCR amplification of CDR3 regions were used to construct TCR beta libraries. Gel purification was performed on PCR products prior to sequencing. In the paper's pipeline: A total of roughly 65 TRBV and 14 TRBJ segments were identified across samples and were used for gene usage analysis of CDR3 amino acid clonotypes. COPE and FqMerger were used to merge the filtered high-quality paired reads into contigs. Contigs were aligned with BLAST to IMGT TRBV, TRBD and TRBJ reference genes, and CDR3 was defined per IMGT. Clonotypes above 0.1% frequency were classified as highly expanded clones. Shannon entropy served as the measure of repertoire diversity, while the Gini coefficient captured V-J evenness. Public clonotypes were defined as clonotypes shared by more than one individual. TCRdb applied fastp at Q25 and MiXCR to the public reads, then kept only in-frame beta chains. Entries that share a CDR3 protein sequence are merged under the most common genes and DNA. V and J calls and clone size were set by TCRdb, not the authors. Here the sample has about 440,000 distinct CDR3 sequences; around 15% occur a single time. The ten largest clonotypes hold around 11% of the sample.

This clonotype was counted once. Its cognate antigen has yet to be identified. This likely came from a read error, as a far larger clone is one base away. The CDR3 numbers 12 residues from cysteine through phenylalanine. The sequence is cut down to CDR3 DNA, 36 bases in frame from base 1. For CDR1 and CDR2, the germline V gene lists SGHAT and FQNNGV. Sample time point, as interpreted from the label and publication: newly diagnosed GD, antithyroid drugs for less than 3 months. For both TCR sequencing and RNA sequencing, RNA was extracted from PBMCs using TRIzol. Graves' disease was diagnosed according to American Thyroid Association guidelines. The patients came from an endocrinology department in Xi'an, China. From each patient, nine milliliters of peripheral blood was collected into an EDTA anticoagulant tube. Ficoll Paque Plus density gradient separation was used to isolate PBMCs, and no additional T cell sorting was done. An Agilent 2100 Bioanalyzer and agarose gel were used to assess RNA quality, and a NanoDrop 2000 was used to measure RNA concentration.

This sample was also put to use in a study of T cells in Graves' hyperthyroidism and ophthalmopathy. As described in the second report: Stable Graves' hyperthyroidism was defined as no progression to ophthalmopathy during 18 months of follow-up. Hyperthyroidism patients were aged 18 to 65 years and newly diagnosed, with disease duration of less than 2 months. Exclusion was applied to patients with uncontrolled infections, other autoimmune diseases, pregnancy or lactation. Diagnoses relied on clinical symptoms, serum thyroxine and TRAb, thyroid ultrasound and orbital computed tomography. The TCR CDR3 was subjected to a first round of RT-PCR using the HTBI primer set and the Qiagen OneStep RT-PCR kit. Blood samples also contained most of the expanded thyroid clonotypes (frequency above 0.001), which suggests that blood repertoires may reflect thyroid immune responses. Ophthalmopathy was separated from stable hyperthyroidism by a 13 V-J signature model, with around 90% sensitivity and roughly 84% specificity obtained in cross-validation and 80%/75% obtained in testing. During validation, the model predicted progression to ophthalmopathy a median of around six months ahead of onset, with just under 71% sensitivity and around 73% specificity. To identify distinguishing TCR V-J signatures, a discovery cohort of around 100 patients was used, comprising approximately 40 with Graves' ophthalmopathy and 57 with stable Graves' hyperthyroidism. Whether ophthalmopathy could be predicted prospectively was tested in an independent validation cohort made up of 18 hyperthyroidism patients plus 17 patients who later progressed to ophthalmopathy. For training and testing, the 100 or so patients in the discovery cohort were randomly divided in a 7:3 ratio. The study also compared thyroid tissue and blood T-cell repertoires from a handful of Graves' hyperthyroidism patients. Following sampling, methimazole starting at 30 mg daily was given to hyperthyroidism patients, and high-dose intravenous methylprednisolone was given to ophthalmopathy patients. Libraries were constructed in a second round of multiplex PCR, after which size selection and purification were performed. Sequencing of the libraries was done on an Illumina HiSeq2000 using paired-end 100 bp reads. SOAPnuke was used to process the raw data, removing reads that contained adapters or uncalled bases, had a mean Phred below 15, or lacked an exact match to the constant primer or identifier. High-quality paired reads were merged using COPE v1.2.5, and each unique nucleotide sequence was defined as a clonotype. MiTCR v1.1 was used to align the clonotypes against IMGT TRBV, TRBD and TRBJ reference segments. Only V-J combinations with frequency above 0.0001, covering 99.2% of repertoires, were analysed. The TCS score was defined as F50 (clonal expansion) divided by E x V (chaos), with BLOSUM62-based TCRdist calculated between CDR3 peptides within each V-J. Welch's t-statistics and random forest reduced 514 V-J features to 10 to 15, which were used in a naive Bayes classifier (R e1071). Sample size was not statistically predetermined, and blinding of investigators to group allocation was not performed. According to the paper, TCR Vbeta CDR3 sequencing was carried out on 120 to 150 peripheral blood samples, which came from 40 to 45 ophthalmopathy, approximately 72 hyperthyroidism and about 17 progressor patients.

The material was peripheral blood mononuclear cells (PBMCs), obtained at new diagnosis, from a patient treated with antithyroid drugs. Recombination joined TRBV11-2 with TRBJ1-2; the D gene remains uncertain. The sequence was collected from a woman under 40 with Graves disease. Donor details come from another sample of the same person, matched by shared clones. The nucleotide sequence reads TGTGCCGGCAGCTTCCGGAACTATGGCTACACCTTC. Translated, this gives CAGSFRNYGYTF.